A single sample gave rise to the 7 T cell receptor beta chains below, sequenced in a study of regulatory T cells in long-lasting Graves disease. Arm-PCR of CDR3 regions and iRepertoire HTBI primers were used to build TCR beta libraries. TCRdb reprocessed the multiplex PCR reads with MiXCR, giving one entry per CDR3 protein. The sample has 650,000 to 700,000 distinct CDR3 sequences; 30% are singletons. Indicated time point: persistent/refractory GD, antithyroid drugs over 5 years with positive TRAb. Researchers made the TCR library from RNA that was extracted from PBMCs. The sample here was peripheral blood mononuclear cells (PBMCs), taken when the disease was refractory, from a patient treated with antithyroid drugs. The receptors derive from a female donor with Graves disease.

The chain couples TRBV11-1 to TRBJ2-1; 9 bases match TRBD1. The V and J ends lost 5 bases and 10 bases, in that order; junction bases with no gene match: 12. Germline CDR1 and CDR2: SGHAT and FQDESV (reference sequence). The CDR3 totals 15 residues. The DNA for the CDR3 is TGTGCCAGCAGCGTGTACAGGGGGCTACCTAGGGAGCAGTTCTTC. Amino acids: CASSVYRGLPREQFF.

This clonotype was detected a few times. As DNA, the CDR3 is TGTGCCACCAGCAGAGCCTTCGGACTAGCGGGAGGCGGGGAGCTGTTTTTT. Translating it yields CATSRAFGLAGGGELFF. This chain links TRBV15 with TRBJ2-2; 14 nucleotides match TRBD2. Trimming cost V 1 base and J 7 bases; bases outside gene matches: 5. This CDR3 spans 17 amino acids. Germline V gene data show CDR1 as LNHNV and CDR2 as YYDKDF (reference sequence).

The gene calls are TRBV10-3 and TRBJ1-1; weak D call: TRBD1 (6 bases). Trimming left V 7 bases short and J 2 bases short, with 11 bases between. Germline-derived CDR1 and CDR2 are ENHRY and SYGVKD. There are 13 residues in the CDR3. For the CDR3, the DNA is TGTGCCATCACCGGACAGCGAAACACTGAAGCTTTCTTT. This codes for CAITGQRNTEAFF.

The J gene is TRBJ1-2, the V gene TRBV27; TRBD1 might be the D (5 bases). V dropped 1 base and J dropped 3 bases, with 18 bases sitting between them. The CDR3 covers 17 residues. Germline V gives CDR1 MNHEY, CDR2 SMNVEV (reference sequence). The CDR3 protein is CASSLWMGQGLDYGYTF. CDR3 bases: TGTGCCAGCAGTTTATGGATGGGGCAGGGTCTTGACTATGGCTACACCTTC.

There are a few counts of this clonotype. DNA for the CDR3: TGCGCCAGCAGCTGGACCCCGGGACAGGGGAATGAAAAACTGTTTTTT. It specifies CASSWTPGQGNEKLFF. The chain is built from TRBV5-1 and TRBJ1-4; 10 bases line up with TRBD1. The germline V gene encodes CDR1 SGHRS and CDR2 YFSETQ. The CDR3 length is 16 residues. Trimming cost V 3 bases and J 5 bases; bases outside gene matches: 7.

The chain uses TRBV11-2 and TRBJ2-7, with 7 bases aligning to TRBD1. CDR1 is SGHAT, CDR2 FQNNGV, per germline. The CDR3 extends over 13 amino acids. V lost 6 bases and J lost 5; bases outside the gene matches: 7. The CDR3 loop is CASRGRGLNEQYF. In nucleotides, the CDR3 is TGTGCCAGCAGGGGCAGGGGGTTGAACGAGCAGTACTTC.

The rearrangement uses TRBV11-2 and TRBJ2-1; 9 bases line up with TRBD2. V shed 0 bases, J shed 5 bases, and the junction held 2 bases outside the gene matches. Per germline, CDR1 SGHAT and CDR2 FQNNGV. CDR3 length: 15 residues. CDR3 DNA sequence: TGTGCCAGCAGCTTAGAACTAGCGGGCAACAATGAGCAGTTCTTC. Translating gives CASSLELAGNNEQFF.